The 32 T cell receptor beta chains given below trace back to one sample, sequenced in a study of blood T cell repertoires in COVID-19 (dated by TCRdb to the early 2020s). The library was made by the immunoSEQ multiplex PCR assay. This is the immuneACCESS table as TCRdb keeps it, with only in-frame sequences that have V and J called. A part of the clones is gone; compared with another copy, unresolved V genes explain less than half, and the rest is unexplained. The sample has approximately 130,000 clones on record, roughly 79% of them singletons. Together, the top ten hold about a tenth of the sample. The sequencing input was peripheral blood. The receptors were sampled from a human donor in a cohort sampled during active COVID-19.

V and J are TRBV4-2 and TRBJ2-2, with a weak D call TRBD1 (6 bases). The CDR3 loop spans 17 amino acids. Deletions cut 0 bases from V and 7 bases from J, with 18 bases between. Germline assignment: CDR1 LGHNA and CDR2 YNFKEQ. CDR3 DNA sequence: TGTGCCAGCAGCCAAGATCAGCAGGGGCCAGGGAGCGGGGAGCTGTTTTTT. Its protein product is CASSQDQQGPGSGELFF.

The gene calls are TRBV24-1 and TRBJ1-2; D is perhaps TRBD1 (5 bases). The CDR3 sequence is 12 residues long. With 9 bases removed from V and 5 bases from J, the gap between germline ends came to 12 bases. CDR1 is KGHDR, CDR2 SFDVKD, per germline. CDR3 in DNA: TGTGCCACCTCCGCACCAGGGTATGGCTACACCTTC. Encoded protein: CATSAPGYGYTF.

The chain is built from TRBV27 and TRBJ1-3, with TRBD1 matching 7 bases. The CDR3 consists of 18 residues. The germline CDR1 and CDR2 sequences are MNHEY and SMNVEV (reference sequence). Trimming removed 5 bases from V and 4 bases from J; junction bases left unmatched: 17. The DNA of the CDR3 is TGTGCCAGCAGTCCGGGCTACGGGGGACAGAGAAAGGGAAACACCATATATTTT. This codes for CASSPGYGGQRKGNTIYF.

The chain has TRBV5-4 and TRBJ1-1; unclear D gene. The CDR3 is 12 amino acids. V lost 4 bases to trimming and J lost 5 bases, with 9 bases between them. Per the germline V gene, CDR1 is SGHNT and CDR2 is YYREEE (reference sequence). The CDR3 nucleotides read TGTGCCAGCAGCACCAGAGGGACTGAAGCTTTCTTT. It encodes CASSTRGTEAFF.

This clone occurred once. This chain joins TRBV7-2 and TRBJ1-5; D uncertain. Germline CDR1 reads SGHTA; CDR2 reads FQGNSA. The CDR3 length is 15 residues. V lost 2 bases, J lost 0 bases, and 8 bases lay in between. The CDR3 nucleotides are TGTGCCAGCAGCTTATATACAGCTAGCAATCAGCCCCAGCATTTT. This gives the protein CASSLYTASNQPQHF.

This clone was counted once. The rearrangement uses TRBV10-2 and TRBJ2-7; TRBD2 aligns across 7 bases. The ends lost 2 bases at V and 2 bases at J; junction bases unmatched: 0. The CDR3 consists of 13 residues. Germline CDR1 is WSHSY and CDR2 is SAAADI. The CDR3 nucleotides read TGCGCCAGCAGTGAGGGACTAGCCTACGAGCAGTACTTC. This encodes CASSEGLAYEQYF.

The V and J genes are TRBV28 and TRBJ1-5; 8 positions agree with TRBD1. The CDR3 length is 16 residues. The V segment lost 2 bases and the J segment 3 bases; nucleotides outside the gene matches: 6. Germline V gives CDR1 MDHEN, CDR2 SYDVKM. CDR3 loop: CASSLVGQGANQPQHF. For the CDR3, the DNA is TGTGCCAGCAGTTTAGTCGGGCAGGGGGCCAATCAGCCCCAGCATTTT.

This chain links TRBV4-1 with TRBJ1-3; D is unresolved. In germline, CDR1 is MGHRA, CDR2 YSYEKL. V was pared by 4 bases and J by 4 bases, with 17 bases between. This CDR3 spans 16 amino acids. The CDR3 DNA follows: TGCGCCAGCAGCCTATCGTCCCTAGTTTCCGGAAACACCATATATTTT. Its protein is CASSLSSLVSGNTIYF.

This sequence joins TRBV24-1 and TRBJ1-2; a weak D match, TRBD1 (6 bases). This CDR3 spans 16 amino acids. V was cut by 6 bases and J by 9 bases, with 25 bases left in between. CDR1 is KGHDR, CDR2 SFDVKD, per germline. In DNA form, the CDR3 reads TGTGCCACCAGTTTTGGGGCCCAGAGGACAGCAAGGAGCTACACCTTC. It encodes CATSFGAQRTARSYTF.

V usage is TRBV9 and J usage is TRBJ2-3, with 14 bases lining up with TRBD2. CDR1 is SGDLS and CDR2 is YYNGEE in the germline V gene. Losses at the gene ends were 0 bases for V and 7 bases for J; bases not matched to a gene: 4. This CDR3 is 16 amino acids long. The CDR3 bases are TGTGCCAGCAGCGTAGAGGGGACTAGCGGGGGAAATACGCAGTATTTT. It is translated as CASSVEGTSGGNTQYF.

The gene calls are TRBV25-1 and TRBJ2-2; no firm D call. Trimming stripped 3 bases from V and 0 bases from J, with 14 bases between. Germline V gene sequence: CDR1 MGHDK, CDR2 SYGVNS. The CDR3 is 17 residues long. CDR3 residues: CASSESTTNTNTGELFF. CDR3 nucleotide sequence: TGTGCCAGCAGTGAGTCCACAACCAATACGAACACCGGGGAGCTGTTTTTT.

This clone was picked up a small number of times. The genes are TRBV15 and TRBJ2-7; TRBD2 is a possible D gene (6 bases). This CDR3 has 16 residues. V lost 4 bases, J lost 0 bases, and 16 bases lay in between. Per the germline V gene, CDR1 is LNHNV and CDR2 is YYDKDF (reference sequence). CDR3 sequence: CATSTRVWRDSYEQYF. The CDR3 DNA reads TGTGCCACCAGCACGAGGGTGTGGCGGGACTCCTACGAGCAGTACTTC. The complete variable domain, with remaining parts taken from reference TRBV15 and TRBJ2-7, reads DAMVIQNPRYQVTQFGKPVTLSCSQTLNHNVMYWYQQKSSQAPKLLFHYYDKDFNNEADTPDNFQSRRPNTSFCFLDIRSPGLGDTAMYLCATSTRVWRDSYEQYFGPGTRLTVT.

The rearrangement joins TRBV4-1 to TRBJ1-1; 10 bases map to TRBD1. The CDR3 has 16 amino acids. The germline V gene encodes CDR1 MGHRA and CDR2 YSYEKL. The V and J ends lost 4 bases and 0 bases, in that order; junction bases with no gene match: 5. Written as DNA, the CDR3 is TGCGCCAGCAGCCTAGGACAGGGGGGCATGAACACTGAAGCTTTCTTT. It encodes CASSLGQGGMNTEAFF.

The gene calls are TRBV6-5 and TRBJ2-2; TRBD2 might be the D (5 bases). The CDR3 contains 14 residues. Trimming pared 7 bases from V and 4 bases from J, leaving 13 bases between. In germline, CDR1 is MNHEY, CDR2 SVGAGI. The CDR3 spells CASTLREGTGELFF. CDR3 DNA sequence: TGTGCCAGCACCCTGCGTGAGGGCACCGGGGAGCTGTTTTTT.

V and J are TRBV7-9 and TRBJ1-1; D gene unclear. Germline-derived CDR1 and CDR2 are SEHNR and FQNEAQ (reference sequence). Trimming left V 8 bases short and J 1 base short, with 14 bases between. This CDR3 contains 14 residues. The CDR3 is CASFIFAKNTEAFF. The CDR3 DNA is TGTGCCAGCTTCATATTTGCGAAGAACACTGAAGCTTTCTTT.

Regarding this clone: At one end, the junction sequence differs from germline, possibly due to a read error. The chain uses TRBV5-4 and TRBJ1-2; 8 bases map to TRBD1. CDR1 is SGHNT, CDR2 YYREEE, per germline (reference sequence). This CDR3 comprises 13 residues. CDR3 sequence (DNA): TGTGCCAGCAGGTTGGACAGGGCAGATGGCTACACCTTC. Its protein product is CASRLDRADGYTF.

This chain uses TRBV2 with TRBJ1-6; the D is unclear. Germline V gene sequence: CDR1 SNHLY, CDR2 FYNNEI. Between the trimmed V and J ends, which lost 5 bases and 5 bases, there was a span of 10 bases. This CDR3 has 14 residues. The CDR3 DNA reads as TGTGCCAGCAGTCCGACATGGGATAATTCACCCCTCCACTTT. Protein sequence: CASSPTWDNSPLHF.

This clone was observed once. V gene TRBV6-5 combines with J gene TRBJ2-3, with 10 bases identical to TRBD2. Germline V gene data show CDR1 as MNHEY and CDR2 as SVGAGI. CDR3 length equals 15 residues. Trimming removed 6 bases from V and 1 base from J; junction bases left unmatched: 4. CDR3 protein: CASRISGGRTDTQYF. The DNA of the CDR3 is TGTGCCAGCAGAATTAGCGGGGGGCGCACAGATACGCAGTATTTT.

The CDR3 bases are TGTGCCAGTAGTATAGATCGGTTTTCCTACGAGCAGTACTTC. It specifies CASSIDRFSYEQYF. The rearrangement uses TRBV19 and TRBJ2-7; no clear D gene. The V end was cut by 0 bases, the J end by 1 base, with 7 bases between. The CDR3 is made up of 14 amino acids. CDR1 LNHDA and CDR2 SQIVND come from the germline V gene (reference sequence).

The V call is TRBV4-2, the J call TRBJ1-4; TRBD1 agrees at 10 bases. This CDR3 spans 16 amino acids. Germline assignment: CDR1 LGHNA and CDR2 YNFKEQ. Losses at the gene ends were 5 bases for V and 2 bases for J; bases not matched to a gene: 5. The CDR3 here is CASSLGQGSTNEKLFF. Here the CDR3 DNA reads TGTGCCAGCAGCTTGGGACAGGGGTCCACTAATGAAAAACTGTTTTTT.

The chain joins TRBV6-6 to TRBJ1-1; D uncertain. This CDR3 region has 14 residues. Germline CDR1 reads MNHNY; CDR2 reads SVGAGI (reference sequence). V lost 2 bases to trimming and J lost 6 bases, with 13 bases between them. Here the CDR3 DNA reads TGTGCCAGCAGTTACCCTGCCGGGGAGGCTGAAGCTTTCTTT. Its translation: CASSYPAGEAEAFF.

This clone occurred a few times. The chain uses TRBV4-2 and TRBJ2-2; 8 positions match TRBD1. The CDR3 is 16 residues long. V shed 2 bases, J shed 4 bases, and the junction held 6 bases outside the gene matches. Germline CDR1 is LGHNA and CDR2 is YNFKEQ. The CDR3: CASSQPRTGSTGELFF. In nucleotides, the CDR3 is TGTGCCAGCAGCCAACCCAGGACAGGGAGCACCGGGGAGCTGTTTTTT.

The chain recombines TRBV6-5 with TRBJ2-7; D could derive from TRBD1 or TRBD2 (5 bases each). Germline CDR1 and CDR2: MNHEY and SVGAGI. V was cut by 10 bases and J by 3 bases, with 10 bases left in between. This CDR3 is 11 amino acids long. The CDR3 region is CAIRESYEQYF. CDR3 coding DNA: TGTGCCATCAGGGAGAGCTACGAGCAGTACTTC.

The genes are TRBV11-3 and TRBJ1-3; D ambiguous. The germline gives CDR1 SGHNT, CDR2 YENEEA. This CDR3 spans 15 amino acids. The V and J ends lost 0 bases and 2 bases respectively, with 8 bases between them. CDR3 in DNA: TGTGCCAGCAGCTTAGAGCCCTACCCTGGAAACACCATATATTTT. It is translated as CASSLEPYPGNTIYF.

The V gene is TRBV5-6, the J gene TRBJ2-1, with 11 bases fitting TRBD2. CDR3 length: 16 amino acids. The V gene's germline CDR1 is SGHDT and CDR2 YYEEEE. Trimming cost V 6 bases and J 9 bases; bases outside gene matches: 14. In nucleotides, the CDR3 is TGTGCCAGCATCAGAACTCCTAGCGGGGGGACCGGTGAGCAGTTCTTC. Protein: CASIRTPSGGTGEQFF.

The table lists this clone with a count of one. This chain joins TRBV18 and TRBJ2-3, with 13 bases that match TRBD2. This CDR3 has 16 residues. J was trimmed by 6 bases and V by 3 bases; bases with no gene match: 6. CDR1 and CDR2 (germline): KGHSH, LQKENI. The CDR3 protein is CASSPPGGLAGDTQYF. The CDR3 nucleotides are TGTGCCAGCTCACCCCCCGGGGGACTAGCGGGGGATACGCAGTATTTT.

The chain recombines TRBV2 with TRBJ2-1; a possible D gene is TRBD2 (6 bases). The CDR3 contains 14 residues. V lost 9 bases, J lost 5 bases, and 17 bases lay in between. Germline V CDR1 and CDR2: SNHLY, FYNNEI. The CDR3 nucleotides are TGTGCCAGGCAGGAGGGCGCCCCCAACAATGAGCAGTTCTTC. This encodes CARQEGAPNNEQFF.

V usage is TRBV12-1 and J usage is TRBJ1-2; the table's D call of TRBD1 was not tested on the DNA. TRBV12-1 is deemed a pseudogene. The CDR3 spans 13 residues. The CDR3 protein is CASSFHSNYGYTF. CDR3 nucleotide sequence: TGTGCCAGCAGCTTTCATTCTAACTATGGCTACACCTTC.

The rearrangement joins TRBV5-5 to TRBJ1-3; 7 nucleotides line up with TRBD1. Germline CDR1 is SGHKS and CDR2 is YYEKEE (reference sequence). The V and J ends lost 8 bases and 0 bases, in that order; junction bases with no gene match: 8. There are 15 residues in the CDR3. CDR3 sequence: CASSEGQSSGNTIYF. CDR3 in DNA: TGTGCCAGTTCGGAGGGACAGTCCTCTGGAAACACCATATATTTT.

The chain joins TRBV4-1 to TRBJ2-1; 7 nucleotides line up with TRBD1. The CDR3 spans 18 residues. Germline assignment: CDR1 MGHRA and CDR2 YSYEKL. The junction had 12 bases not matched to a gene; V was cut back by 0 bases and J by 4 bases. CDR3 residues: CASSQDPSRQGVYNEQFF. The CDR3 DNA reads as TGCGCCAGCAGCCAAGATCCCTCCCGGCAGGGGGTATACAATGAGCAGTTCTTC.

The chain combines TRBV6-5 with TRBJ1-2, with a possible D match to TRBD1 (6 bases). V lost 6 bases, J lost 1 base, and 12 bases lay in between. The CDR3 loop spans 14 amino acids. Germline V gives CDR1 MNHEY, CDR2 SVGAGI. CDR3 in amino acids: CASRSNRVNYGYTF. Here the CDR3 DNA reads TGTGCCAGCAGGTCTAACAGGGTTAACTATGGCTACACCTTC.

The chain couples TRBV10-2 to TRBJ2-6, with 9 bases identical to TRBD1. The J segment lost 0 bases and the V segment lost 7 bases, leaving 10 bases of the junction unmatched. The CDR3 is 18 amino acids. The germline CDR1 and CDR2 sequences are WSHSY and SAAADI. The chain's CDR3 is CASMGQGTRNSGANVLTF. CDR3 sequence (DNA): TGCGCCAGCATGGGACAGGGAACGAGGAACTCTGGGGCCAACGTCCTGACTTTC.